The 18 T cell receptor beta chains listed next were all sequenced from one sample in a study of blood T cell repertoires in COVID-19. Generated by immunoSEQ multiplex PCR, the TCRdb table keeps only in-frame clones and is missing some. The data contain 270,000 or so clones, about 83% of them singletons. Sequencing input: peripheral blood. The source is a woman aged 50 to 60 who had recovered from COVID-19.

This chain links TRBV4-2 with TRBJ1-1; TRBD1 is a possible D gene (5 bases). This CDR3 is 14 amino acids long. V lost 4 bases, J lost 3 bases, and 12 bases lay in between. Germline V gives CDR1 LGHNA, CDR2 YNFKEQ. The CDR3 DNA follows: TGTGCCAGCAGCCCCCCCGGGGGGGACACTGAAGCTTTCTTT. Amino acids: CASSPPGGDTEAFF.

CDR3 sequence: CSASRGTGGGYGYTF. The CDR3 DNA sequence: TGCAGTGCTAGTAGGGGGACAGGGGGAGGCTATGGCTACACCTTC. This rearrangement joins TRBV20-1 to TRBJ1-2; 11 nucleotides agree with TRBD1. CDR1 is DFQATT and CDR2 is SNEGSKA in the germline V gene (reference sequence). This CDR3 is 15 amino acids long. J was trimmed by 4 bases and V by 3 bases; bases with no gene match: 7.

The chain joins TRBV30 to TRBJ2-3, with D perhaps matching TRBD2 (6 bases). Germline V gives CDR1 GTSNPN, CDR2 SVGIG (reference sequence). The V gene lost 2 bases and the J gene lost 0 bases, with 12 bases spanning the gap. The length of the CDR3 is 15 residues. The CDR3 spells CAWSRLAISTDTQYF. The CDR3 nucleotides are TGTGCCTGGAGTCGCCTAGCGATTAGCACAGATACGCAGTATTTT.

J is TRBJ2-7 and V is TRBV9, with a possible D match to TRBD1 (5 bases). The V gene's germline CDR1 is SGDLS and CDR2 YYNGEE. The CDR3 is made up of 16 amino acids. V was pared by 0 bases and J by 0 bases, with 13 bases between. The DNA for the CDR3 is TGTGCCAGCAGCGTAGGGTCCAGGGTGAGCTCCTACGAGCAGTACTTC. It is translated as CASSVGSRVSSYEQYF. Full variable domain (rest looked up from reference TRBV9 and TRBJ2-7): DSGVTQTPKHLITATGQRVTLRCSPRSGDLSVYWYQQSLDQGLQFLIQYYNGEERAKGNILERFSAQQFPDLHSELNLSSLELGDSALYFCASSVGSRVSSYEQYFGPGTRLTVT.

The chain joins TRBV7-2 to TRBJ1-4, with D perhaps TRBD1 (5 bases). V lost 3 bases to trimming and J lost 4 bases, with 9 bases between them. The V gene's germline CDR1 is SGHTA and CDR2 FQGNSA. The CDR3 is 14 amino acids. In DNA form, the CDR3 reads TGTGCCAGCAGCTTCCCAGGGTATAATGAAAAACTGTTTTTT. It translates to CASSFPGYNEKLFF.

This chain links TRBV24-1 with TRBJ1-2, with D tentatively TRBD1 (5 bases). This CDR3 contains 15 residues. V dropped 4 bases and J dropped 4 bases, with 15 bases sitting between them. CDR1 KGHDR and CDR2 SFDVKD come from the germline V gene. CDR3: CATSEAGGTAYGYTF. DNA of the CDR3: TGTGCCACCAGTGAAGCCGGAGGGACTGCCTATGGCTACACCTTC.

The chain joins TRBV9 to TRBJ2-3; TRBD2 is a possible D gene (5 bases). Germline-derived CDR1 and CDR2 are SGDLS and YYNGEE. CDR3 length: 20 amino acids. Trimming removed 3 bases from V and 2 bases from J, with 28 bases in between. The CDR3 nucleotides are TGTGCCAGCAGCGCCCCCCGCGCTAATACTAGTTTTTCCGTCACAGATACGCAGTATTTT. It specifies CASSAPRANTSFSVTDTQYF.

This rearrangement joins TRBV28 to TRBJ1-2; 9 bases agree with TRBD1. CDR3 length equals 14 residues. Looked up from germline, CDR1 is MDHEN and CDR2 is SYDVKM. J was trimmed by 7 bases and V by 1 base; bases with no gene match: 4. The CDR3 nucleotides are TGTGCCAGCAGTTTATCACAGGGGGCTGGTGGCTACACCTTC. The encoded protein is CASSLSQGAGGYTF.

This clone is a singleton in its sample. The J gene is TRBJ1-1, the V gene TRBV10-1, with 11 positions matching TRBD1. The CDR3 loop spans 15 amino acids. The V gene's germline CDR1 is WNHNN and CDR2 SYGVQD (reference sequence). V trimming: 10 bases; J trimming: 3 bases; junction bases outside the gene matches: 10. The chain's CDR3 is CAMHIGQGADTEAFF. The CDR3 bases are TGCGCCATGCATATTGGACAGGGGGCGGACACTGAAGCTTTCTTT.

The chain is built from TRBV19 and TRBJ2-1; TRBD2 matches at 15 bases. The J segment lost 3 bases and the V segment lost 5 bases, leaving 8 bases of the junction unmatched. Germline V gives CDR1 LNHDA, CDR2 SQIVND (reference sequence). This CDR3 is 18 amino acids long. In DNA, the CDR3 is TGTGCCAGTAGTGGCATCGGGACTAGCGGGAGGATCTACAATGAGCAGTTCTTC. Amino acids: CASSGIGTSGRIYNEQFF.

This chain joins TRBV30 and TRBJ1-3; maybe TRBD1 (5 bases). The V and J ends lost 5 bases and 7 bases respectively, with 12 bases between them. The CDR3 sequence is 12 residues long. CDR1 is GTSNPN and CDR2 is SVGIG in the germline V gene (reference sequence). The CDR3 DNA follows: TGTGCCTGGGGACGGCGGGGGAACACCATATATTTT. Its translation is CAWGRRGNTIYF.

The chain couples TRBV27 to TRBJ1-5; D may be TRBD1 (5 bases). The V end was cut by 8 bases, the J end by 2 bases, with 16 bases between. CDR1 is MNHEY and CDR2 is SMNVEV in the germline V gene (reference sequence). The CDR3 loop spans 15 amino acids. The CDR3 DNA is TGTGCCAGCGGCCCCCTCGGGGGGGGCAATCAGCCCCAGCATTTT. Its protein product is CASGPLGGGNQPQHF.

The rearrangement joins TRBV7-9 to TRBJ2-3, with 8 bases matching TRBD1. Per germline, CDR1 SEHNR and CDR2 FQNEAQ (reference sequence). With V trimmed by 1 base and J by 3 bases, 3 bases remained unmatched. CDR3 length equals 15 residues. The CDR3 DNA follows: TGTGCCAGCAGCTTAGGGGACAGGCGGACAGATACGCAGTATTTT. Translated: CASSLGDRRTDTQYF.

The chain combines TRBV18 with TRBJ2-6, with 8 bases aligning to TRBD1. The CDR3 has 18 residues. The ends lost 3 bases at V and 0 bases at J; junction bases unmatched: 7. From germline, CDR1 is KGHSH and CDR2 LQKENI. The DNA for the CDR3 is TGTGCCAGCTCACCTCCGGGACAGGCTAACTCTGGGGCCAACGTCCTGACTTTC. This encodes CASSPPGQANSGANVLTF.

Comment on this clone: This may be a read error, as it is one base from a much larger clone. The same CDR3 also results from other DNA sequences found in this sample. The chain combines TRBV6-2 or TRBV6-3 with TRBJ2-2; 7 bases agree with TRBD2. This CDR3 is 15 amino acids long. J was trimmed by 0 bases and V by 6 bases; bases with no gene match: 4. Per the germline V gene, CDR1 is MNHEY and CDR2 is SVGEGT. This chain's CDR3 is CASSPAGANTGELFF. CDR3 in DNA: TGTGCCAGCAGCCCCGCGGGGGCGAACACCGGGGAGCTGTTTTTT.

This clone turned up a few times. This sequence joins TRBV18 and TRBJ2-7; 7 positions match TRBD1. The CDR3 length is 17 residues. The V gene's germline CDR1 is KGHSH and CDR2 LQKENI. Germline trimming cut 5 bases from V and 2 bases from J; bases unmatched to any gene: 15. The CDR3 DNA reads TGTGCCAGCTCAAACAGGGGCTCTGAACGGTCCGCCTACGAGCAGTACTTC. Its protein is CASSNRGSERSAYEQYF.

About this clone itself: Distinct nucleotide sequences in the sample also encode this CDR3. The rearrangement uses TRBV4-3 and TRBJ2-7; tentatively, D is TRBD2 (6 bases). The CDR3 is 15 residues long. V was cut by 0 bases and J by 4 bases, with 13 bases left in between. Germline assignment: CDR1 LGHNA and CDR2 YSLEER. For the CDR3, the DNA is TGCGCCAGCAGCCAAGATTTAGGAGGGTTGTACGAGCAGTACTTC. As protein: CASSQDLGGLYEQYF.

V is TRBV20-1 and J is TRBJ2-3; no definite D call. Trimming cost V 5 bases and J 8 bases, with 11 bases left between them. The CDR3 is 11 amino acids. Germline CDR1 and CDR2: DFQATT and SNEGSKA (reference sequence). This CDR3 is CSAQTRRTQYF. CDR3 coding DNA: TGCAGTGCTCAGACACGCCGTACGCAGTATTTT.